The clone carrying this T cell receptor beta chain was seen repeatedly, ten times or more. Using genomic DNA as the template, TCR beta VDJ and CDR3 profiling was carried out. TCRdb re-called the reads through MiXCR, storing one row per CDR3 protein. The data show approximately 470,000 distinct CDR3 sequences, about a third seen once. Germline-derived CDR1 and CDR2 are LNHDA and SQIVND (reference sequence). The CDR3 has 14 residues. Between the trimmed V and J ends, which lost 3 bases and 0 bases, there was a span of 9 bases. All sequencing subjects had displayed CD8+CD57+ cell expansion on flow cytometry. The data derive from a study of CD8+CD57+ T cells in acquired aplastic anemia.

V is TRBV19 and J is TRBJ2-7; possibly TRBD1 or TRBD2 for D (5 bases each). This receptor was taken from a human donor with aplastic anemia. Sequencing input: sorted CD4+, CD8+, or CD8+CD57+ T cells (not recorded which) from PBMCs. This CDR3 reads CASSIKGTSYEQYF. The CDR3 bases are TGTGCCAGTAGTATCAAAGGGACCTCCTACGAGCAGTACTTC.